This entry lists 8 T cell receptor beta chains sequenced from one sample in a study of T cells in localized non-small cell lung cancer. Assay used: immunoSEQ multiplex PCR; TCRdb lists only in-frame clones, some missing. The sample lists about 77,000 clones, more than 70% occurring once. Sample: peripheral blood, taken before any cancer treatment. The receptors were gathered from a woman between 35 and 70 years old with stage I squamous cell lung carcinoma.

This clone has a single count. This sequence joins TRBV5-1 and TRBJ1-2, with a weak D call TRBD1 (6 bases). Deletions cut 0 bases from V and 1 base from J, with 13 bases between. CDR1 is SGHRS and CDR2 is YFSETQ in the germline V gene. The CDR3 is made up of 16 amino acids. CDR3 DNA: TGCGCCAGCAGCTTGGAGGGGGGGCGCAGTAACTATGGCTACACCTTC. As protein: CASSLEGGRSNYGYTF.

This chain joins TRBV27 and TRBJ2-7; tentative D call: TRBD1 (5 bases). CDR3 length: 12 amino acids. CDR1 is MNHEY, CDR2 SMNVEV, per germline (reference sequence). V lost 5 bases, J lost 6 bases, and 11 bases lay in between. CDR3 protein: CASSVRGSEQYF. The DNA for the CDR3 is TGTGCCAGCAGTGTAAGGGGATCCGAGCAGTACTTC.

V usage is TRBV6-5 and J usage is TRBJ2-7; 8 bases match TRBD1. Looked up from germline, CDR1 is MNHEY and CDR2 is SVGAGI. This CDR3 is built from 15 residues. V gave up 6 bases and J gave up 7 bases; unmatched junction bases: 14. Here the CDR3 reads CASRRTDRGKGEQYF. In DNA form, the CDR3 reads TGTGCCAGCAGGCGCACCGACAGGGGAAAGGGAGAGCAGTACTTC.

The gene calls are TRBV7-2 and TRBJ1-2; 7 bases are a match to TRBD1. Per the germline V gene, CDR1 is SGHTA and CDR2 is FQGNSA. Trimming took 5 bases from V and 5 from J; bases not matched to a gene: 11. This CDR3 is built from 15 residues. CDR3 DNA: TGTGCCAGCAGCATTACACAGGGGCGAGGGTATGGCTACACCTTC. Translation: CASSITQGRGYGYTF.

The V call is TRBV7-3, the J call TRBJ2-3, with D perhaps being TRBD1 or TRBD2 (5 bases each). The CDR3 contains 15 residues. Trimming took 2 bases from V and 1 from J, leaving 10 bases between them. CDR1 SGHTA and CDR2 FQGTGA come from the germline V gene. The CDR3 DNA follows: TGTGCCAGCAGCTTATGGGGGTCTCGCACAGATACGCAGTATTTT. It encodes CASSLWGSRTDTQYF.

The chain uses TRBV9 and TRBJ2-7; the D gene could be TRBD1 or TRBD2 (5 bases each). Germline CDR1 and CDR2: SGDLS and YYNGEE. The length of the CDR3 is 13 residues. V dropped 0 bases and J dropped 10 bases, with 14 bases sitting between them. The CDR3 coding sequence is TGTGCCAGCAGCGTAGCTGAAGGGACCAGCCAGTACTTC. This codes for CASSVAEGTSQYF.

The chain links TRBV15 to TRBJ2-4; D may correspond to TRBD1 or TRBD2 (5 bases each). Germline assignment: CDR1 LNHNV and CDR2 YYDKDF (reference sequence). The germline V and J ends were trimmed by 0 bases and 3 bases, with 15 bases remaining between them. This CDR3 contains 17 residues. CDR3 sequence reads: CATSRDSGTTYKNIQYF. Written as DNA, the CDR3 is TGTGCCACCAGCAGAGATTCCGGGACCACCTACAAAAACATTCAGTACTTC.

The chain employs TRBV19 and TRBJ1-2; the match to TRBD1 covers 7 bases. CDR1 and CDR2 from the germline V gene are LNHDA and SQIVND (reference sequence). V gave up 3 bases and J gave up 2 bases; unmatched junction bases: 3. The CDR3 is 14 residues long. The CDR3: CASSMIQGNYGYTF. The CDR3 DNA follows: TGTGCCAGTAGTATGATACAGGGGAACTATGGCTACACCTTC.